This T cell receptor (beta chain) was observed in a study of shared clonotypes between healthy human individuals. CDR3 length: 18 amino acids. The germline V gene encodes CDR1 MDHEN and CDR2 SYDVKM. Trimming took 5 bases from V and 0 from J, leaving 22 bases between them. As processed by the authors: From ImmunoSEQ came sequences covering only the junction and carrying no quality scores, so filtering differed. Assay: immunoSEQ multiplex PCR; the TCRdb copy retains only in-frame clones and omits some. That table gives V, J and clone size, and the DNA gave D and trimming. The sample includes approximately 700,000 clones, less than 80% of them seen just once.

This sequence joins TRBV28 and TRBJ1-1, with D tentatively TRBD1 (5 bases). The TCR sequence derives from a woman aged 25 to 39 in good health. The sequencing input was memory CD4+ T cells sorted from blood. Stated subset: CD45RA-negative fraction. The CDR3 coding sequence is TGTGCCAGCAGTCTTTGGCCCTCGGGGACGGGAATGAACACTGAAGCTTTCTTT. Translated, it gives CASSLWPSGTGMNTEAFF. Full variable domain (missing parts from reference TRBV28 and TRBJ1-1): DVKVTQSSRYLVKRTGEKVFLECVQDMDHENMFWYRQDPGLGLRLIYFSYDVKMKEKGDIPEGYSVSREKKERFSLILESASTNQTSMYLCASSLWPSGTGMNTEAFFGQGTRLTVV.